This entry describes one TCR beta chain. Its antigen target is currently unknown. Per-nucleotide qualities are absent, and no much larger clonotype sits a single base away. The record originates from a study of patients and donors after allogeneic stem cell transplantation (dated by TCRdb to about 2020). Receptor libraries were prepared by RT-PCR. The listed sequencing device is NextSeq 550. The public sequencing data were trimmed at Q25 with fastp and processed into clonotypes with MiXCR by TCRdb, which kept only in-frame beta chains. A single entry per CDR3 protein holds the most common genes and DNA from its merged rows. For this sample there are about a million distinct CDR3 sequences; around 17% appear just once. The biggest ten clones account for roughly 6% of the sample. V loses 5 bases, J loses 2 bases, and the germline ends lie 15 bases apart. The CDR3 has 16 amino acids, counting the end cysteine and phenylalanine. Of all the DNA, just the CDR3 is kept, 48 bases in frame from base 1. CDR1 and CDR2, per the germline V gene (reference sequence), are SEHNR and FQNEAQ.

The receptor comes from a human donor who was either an allogeneic HSCT recipient or a stem cell or donor lymphocyte infusion donor (not recorded which). It is not recorded whose cells these are; they may come from a transplant donor. The rearranged chain carries TRBV7-9 and TRBJ2-2; the D gene is possibly TRBD1, with 6 bases matching. Sample: blood, either unsorted or a sorted T cell fraction (not recorded which). The nucleotide sequence reads TGTGCCAGCAGCCTTATCACAGGGAAAAACACCGGGGAGCTGTTTTTT. It translates to CASSLITGKNTGELFF.